The 32 T cell receptor beta chains given below trace back to one sample, sequenced in a study of Graves' ophthalmopathy and Graves' hyperthyroidism. Amplification targeted the TCR beta CDR3 regions, with RNA transcripts as the source material. First-round RT-PCR with HTBI primers preceded a second-round multiplex PCR. TCRdb used MiXCR to reprocess the multiplex PCR reads, holding one entry per CDR3 protein. The sample consists of 560,000 or so distinct CDR3 sequences, just under 40% of them appearing once. The material sequenced was peripheral blood or thyroid tissue (not recorded which). These receptors all stem from an adult man with Graves' hyperthyroidism.

The chain couples TRBV7-8 to TRBJ2-1, with TRBD2 matching over 9 bases. The CDR3 runs to 18 residues. The V segment lost 3 bases and the J segment 7 bases; nucleotides outside the gene matches: 16. Germline loops: CDR1 SGHVS, CDR2 FQNEAQ. The CDR3 spells CASSLRGGASGWGNEQFF. The CDR3 coding sequence is TGTGCCAGCAGCTTGCGGGGGGGAGCTAGCGGTTGGGGGAATGAGCAGTTCTTC. The full variable domain, rest sourced from reference TRBV7-8 and TRBJ2-1, is GAGVSQSPRYKVAKRGQDVALRCDPISGHVSLFWYQQALGQGPEFLTYFQNEAQLDKSGLPSDRFFAERPEGSVSTLKIQRTQQEDSAVYLCASSLRGGASGWGNEQFFGPGTRLTVL.

V gene TRBV7-8 combines with J gene TRBJ2-7; D tentatively reads TRBD1 or TRBD2 (7 bases each). CDR1 is SGHVS, CDR2 FQNEAQ, per germline. This CDR3 comprises 15 residues. V lost 2 bases and J lost 3, with 14 bases in between. The CDR3 spells CASSLFQGGYYEQYF. CDR3 nucleotides: TGTGCCAGCAGCTTATTCCAGGGGGGGTACTACGAGCAGTACTTC.

V and J are TRBV7-3 and TRBJ2-7, with no clear D. The tail of the sequence fits TRBJ2-1 better, so the J call may be wrong. Per germline, CDR1 SGHTA and CDR2 FQGTGA. This CDR3 region has 15 residues. The CDR3 DNA reads TGTGCCAGCAGTTTGGGGAAGATCTCCTACAATGAGCAGTTCTTC. Translating it yields CASSLGKISYNEQFF.

The chain carries TRBV2 and TRBJ1-3; possible D gene TRBD1, 6 bases. V was shortened by 5 bases and J by 0 bases, with 20 bases between the two germline ends. The germline V gene has CDR1 SNHLY and CDR2 FYNNEI. The CDR3 length is 18 residues. CDR3 sequence: CASSNPGRGIGSGNTIYF. The CDR3 region has the DNA TGTGCCAGCAGTAATCCCGGAAGGGGGATAGGCTCTGGAAACACCATATATTTT.

This clonotype was seen ten or more times. The J gene is TRBJ1-2, the V gene TRBV13; TRBD1 might be the D (5 bases). Trimming left V 0 bases short and J 2 bases short, with 10 bases between. This CDR3 has 15 amino acids. The germline V gene has CDR1 PRHDT and CDR2 FYEKMQ (reference sequence). CDR3 DNA: TGTGCCAGCAGCTTAGGCCAGGGTTACAACTATGGCTACACCTTC. Residues: CASSLGQGYNYGYTF. The variable domain in full, with the rest retrieved from reference TRBV13 and TRBJ1-2, is AAGVIQSPRHLIKEKRETATLKCYPIPRHDTVYWYQQGPGQDPQFLISFYEKMQSDKGSIPDRFSAQQFSDYHSELNMSSLELGDSALYFCASSLGQGYNYGYTFGSGTRLTVV.

This clonotype was seen more than once but under ten times. In DNA form, the CDR3 reads TGTGCCAGCAGTCCTCCTCTAGAAACAGAGACCCAGTACTTC. This translates into CASSPPLETETQYF. The V gene is TRBV28, the J gene TRBJ2-5, with D unresolved. Per the germline V gene, CDR1 is MDHEN and CDR2 is SYDVKM. Trimming pared 5 bases from V and 4 bases from J, leaving 14 bases between. The CDR3 length is 14 residues.

The chain couples TRBV14 to TRBJ2-7, with TRBD2 as a possible D gene (6 bases). The better agreement between TRBJ2-1 and the DNA end casts doubt on the J call. Germline CDR1 is SGHDN and CDR2 is FVKESK. This CDR3 region has 16 residues. CDR3 in DNA: TGTGCCAGCAGCCAGGGATTGGGACTGCTCAGGGATGAGCAGTTCTTC. Amino acid sequence: CASSQGLGLLRDEQFF.

This clonotype turned up a few times. The rearrangement links TRBV18 to TRBJ2-7; weak D call: TRBD2 (5 bases). CDR1 and CDR2 from the germline V gene are KGHSH and LQKENI. V was cut by 6 bases and J by 2 bases, with 14 bases left in between. The CDR3 is made up of 14 amino acids. CDR3 nucleotides: TGTGCCAGCTCCCCTACGCGGGTTCCCTACGAGCAGTACTTC. It codes for CASSPTRVPYEQYF. Complete variable domain (other parts from reference TRBV18 and TRBJ2-7): NAGVMQNPRHLVRRRGQEARLRCSPMKGHSHVYWYRQLPEEGLKFMVYLQKENIIDESGMPKERFSAEFPKEGPSILRIQQVVRGDSAAYFCASSPTRVPYEQYFGPGTRLTVT.

There are many counts of this clonotype. This sequence joins TRBV5-1 and TRBJ2-7, with 11 bases lining up with TRBD1. V lost 4 bases to trimming and J lost 5 bases; unmatched junction nucleotides: 5. CDR3 length: 14 residues. The germline gives CDR1 SGHRS, CDR2 YFSETQ. The CDR3 sequence is CASSPDRGLDEQYF. The CDR3 DNA sequence: TGCGCCAGCAGCCCGGACAGGGGGCTCGACGAGCAGTACTTC.

This clonotype turned up a few times. The chain combines TRBV20-1 with TRBJ2-1; no clear D gene. CDR1 and CDR2 from the germline V gene are DFQATT and SNEGSKA (reference sequence). V was trimmed by 4 bases and J by 0 bases, leaving 13 bases between them. The CDR3 sequence is 15 residues long. The DNA for the CDR3 is TGCAGTGCTAATTTGGCGGAGTACTCCTACAATGAGCAGTTCTTC. Translating gives CSANLAEYSYNEQFF.

This chain connects TRBV5-5 to TRBJ2-7; TRBD2 is a possible D gene (6 bases). The V end lost 0 bases, the J end lost 5 bases, and 21 bases lay between the germline ends. Germline CDR1 SGHKS, CDR2 YYEKEE (reference sequence). The CDR3 covers 17 residues. For the CDR3, the DNA is TGTGCCAGCAGCTTGGACGGATTAGCGGCCTTCCTCCACGAGCAGTACTTC. Amino acids: CASSLDGLAAFLHEQYF.

J is TRBJ2-7 and V is TRBV7-9; TRBD2 matches at 14 bases. The J segment lost 7 bases and the V segment lost 5 bases, leaving 19 bases of the junction unmatched. The CDR3 extends over 19 amino acids. Germline V gives CDR1 SEHNR, CDR2 FQNEAQ (reference sequence). CDR3 bases: TGTGCCAGCAGCACAGGACTAGCGGGAGGCGAAGCAGGGTACAATGAGCAGTACTTC. Translating gives CASSTGLAGGEAGYNEQYF.

In this sample, this clonotype turned up a few times. V is TRBV6-1 and J is TRBJ1-5; D ambiguous. The V and J ends lost 5 bases and 9 bases respectively, with 14 bases between them. Germline loops: CDR1 MNHNS, CDR2 SASEGT. The CDR3 has 13 amino acids. The CDR3 sequence is CASSSALKGPQHF. The CDR3 DNA reads TGTGCCAGCAGTTCCGCCTTGAAGGGGCCCCAGCATTTT.

A few counts support this clonotype. CDR3 DNA: TGTGCCAGCAATACAGACCCCAGGGGGAGCTCCTACGAGCAGTACTTC. Protein: CASNTDPRGSSYEQYF. The chain carries TRBV2 and TRBJ2-7; 7 bases agree with TRBD1. The CDR3 covers 16 residues. J was trimmed by 0 bases and V by 7 bases; bases with no gene match: 12. From germline, CDR1 is SNHLY and CDR2 FYNNEI.

This clonotype came up once. The chain links TRBV2 to TRBJ1-1, with a tentative D call TRBD1 (6 bases). V was trimmed by 6 bases and J by 4 bases, leaving 27 bases between them. Per the germline V gene, CDR1 is SNHLY and CDR2 is FYNNEI. The length of the CDR3 is 18 residues. CDR3 amino acids: CASSVVGGSGAEGTEAFF. In DNA, the CDR3 is TGTGCCAGCAGCGTAGTCGGGGGCAGTGGGGCTGAGGGCACTGAAGCTTTCTTT.

The chain carries TRBV20-1 and TRBJ2-7; 9 bases line up with TRBD2. Germline CDR1 DFQATT, CDR2 SNEGSKA (reference sequence). V lost 6 bases, J lost 6 bases, and 9 bases stayed unmatched. The CDR3 consists of 13 residues. This CDR3 is CSAAWVSGGEQYF. DNA for the CDR3: TGCAGTGCCGCCTGGGTTAGCGGGGGCGAGCAGTACTTC.

Ten or more counts support this clonotype. The J gene is TRBJ1-1, the V gene TRBV29-1; no clear D. The CDR3 totals 12 residues. The germline V gene encodes CDR1 SQVTM and CDR2 ANQGSEA. Trimming removed 7 bases from V and 0 bases from J, with 9 bases in between. The CDR3 loop reads CSAVVVNTEAFF. In nucleotides, the CDR3 is TGCAGCGCAGTGGTAGTGAACACTGAAGCTTTCTTT.

The chain is built from TRBV2 and TRBJ1-1, with D tentatively TRBD1 (5 bases). Germline values: CDR1 SNHLY, CDR2 FYNNEI. This CDR3 is built from 16 residues. Trimming removed 6 bases at V and 0 bases at J, with 17 bases between. The DNA of the CDR3 is TGTGCCAGCAGCTACGCAATGGGGACCTTGAACACTGAAGCTTTCTTT. Its translation: CASSYAMGTLNTEAFF.

This clonotype was seen at least ten times. V gene TRBV29-1 combines with J gene TRBJ1-5; TRBD1 agrees at 9 bases. Germline V gene data show CDR1 as SQVTM and CDR2 as ANQGSEA. V was clipped by 5 bases and J by 2 bases; unmatched bases: 1. The CDR3 length is 13 residues. The chain's CDR3 is CSVRQGGNQPQHF. CDR3 nucleotides: TGCAGCGTTCGACAGGGGGGCAATCAGCCCCAGCATTTT.

This clonotype was detected ten times or more. The V and J genes are TRBV11-2 and TRBJ1-2; no clear D gene. CDR1 and CDR2 from the germline V gene are SGHAT and FQNNGV. Trimming stripped 2 bases from V and 3 bases from J, with 7 bases between. The CDR3 runs 13 residues. CDR3: CASSLSEYYGYTF. CDR3 bases: TGTGCCAGCAGCTTATCAGAGTACTATGGCTACACCTTC. Drawing the rest from reference TRBV11-2 and TRBJ1-2, the complete variable domain is EAGVAQSPRYKIIEKRQSVAFWCNPISGHATLYWYQQILGQGPKLLIQFQNNGVVDDSQLPKDRFSAERLKGVDSTLKIQPAKLEDSAVYLCASSLSEYYGYTFGSGTRLTVV.

This clonotype showed up many times. The chain is built from TRBV12-3 or TRBV12-4 and TRBJ1-1; D call uncertain. Trimming removed 6 bases at V and 4 bases at J, with 12 bases between. This CDR3 is 13 amino acids long. The DNA for the CDR3 is TGTGCCAGCAGCCCCCGGACGGCCACTGAAGCTTTCTTT. Its protein product is CASSPRTATEAFF.

The chain employs TRBV14 and TRBJ2-5; D gene unclear. The ends were cut back, 0 bases at V and 5 bases at J, with 7 bases in the middle. Germline loops: CDR1 SGHDN, CDR2 FVKESK. The length of the CDR3 is 13 residues. CDR3 residues: CASSQDSRETQYF. The CDR3 DNA reads as TGTGCCAGCAGCCAAGATTCGAGGGAGACCCAGTACTTC. The full variable domain, in which reference TRBV14 and TRBJ2-5 provide the parts outside the CDR3, is EAGVTQFPSHSVIEKGQTVTLRCDPISGHDNLYWYRRVMGKEIKFLLHFVKESKQDESGMPNNRFLAERTGGTYSTLKVQPAELEDSGVYFCASSQDSRETQYFGPGTRLLVL.

The chain links TRBV29-1 to TRBJ1-2; the match to TRBD1 covers 8 bases. V was pared by 4 bases and J by 7 bases, with 11 bases of the junction left unmatched. The germline V gene has CDR1 SQVTM and CDR2 ANQGSEA. This CDR3 comprises 14 residues. The CDR3 nucleotides are TGCAGCGTTGTTGGGGGGCAGGGGGCGCCTGGCTACACCTTC. Encoded protein: CSVVGGQGAPGYTF. Variable domain in full (rest from reference TRBV29-1 and TRBJ1-2): SAVISQKPSRDICQRGTSLTIQCQVDSQVTMMFWYRQQPGQSLTLIATANQGSEATYESGFVIDKFPISRPNLTFSTLTVSNMSPEDSSIYLCSVVGGQGAPGYTFGSGTRLTVV.

V gene TRBV24-1 combines with J gene TRBJ2-3; 7 bases are a match to TRBD1. The ends lost 6 bases at V and 2 bases at J; junction bases unmatched: 4. Germline assignment: CDR1 KGHDR and CDR2 SFDVKD. This CDR3 spans 14 amino acids. CDR3 protein: CATSTRGSTDTQYF. DNA of the CDR3: TGTGCCACCAGTACCAGGGGGTCCACAGATACGCAGTATTTT.

J is TRBJ1-3 and V is TRBV2; a weak D match, TRBD1 (6 bases). The CDR3 totals 16 residues. CDR1 is SNHLY and CDR2 is FYNNEI in the germline V gene. V lost 6 bases and J 2 bases, leaving 17 bases between the germline ends. The CDR3 here is CASSREQGKAGNTIYF. In DNA form, the CDR3 reads TGTGCCAGCAGCAGAGAACAGGGTAAGGCTGGAAACACCATATATTTT.

The chain joins TRBV9 to TRBJ1-1; TRBD1 is a possible D gene (5 bases). The CDR3 contains 15 residues. CDR1 is SGDLS, CDR2 YYNGEE, per germline. V lost 0 bases and J 7 bases, leaving 16 bases between the germline ends. CDR3 nucleotides: TGTGCCAGCAGCGTAGCTGGGGGGAATCGTGGTGAAGCTTTCTTT. This codes for CASSVAGGNRGEAFF.

V and J are TRBV10-3 and TRBJ2-7; 7 positions match TRBD1. In germline, CDR1 is ENHRY, CDR2 SYGVKD. This CDR3 contains 14 residues. After removal of 6 bases from V and 2 bases from J, the junction contained 7 bases not matched to a gene. This chain's CDR3 is CAIRGQDGTYEQYF. The CDR3 nucleotides are TGTGCCATCAGAGGACAGGACGGAACCTACGAGCAGTACTTC.

The rearrangement uses TRBV7-3 and TRBJ1-4, with D uncertain. Germline CDR1 and CDR2: SGHTA and FQGTGA. CDR3 length equals 13 residues. V shed 5 bases and J shed 8 bases, with 12 bases lying between them. The CDR3 DNA is TGTGCCAGCAGCCTTCGGAAAGAGGAAAAACTGTTTTTT. This codes for CASSLRKEEKLFF. The full variable domain, completed using reference TRBV7-3 and TRBJ1-4, is GAGVSQTPSNKVTEKGKYVELRCDPISGHTALYWYRQSLGQGPEFLIYFQGTGAADDSGLPNDRFFAVRPEGSVSTLKIQRTERGDSAVYLCASSLRKEEKLFFGSGTQLSVL.

This clonotype was counted at least ten times. The chain joins TRBV7-8 to TRBJ2-7; D is unclear. V lost 0 bases and J lost 4, with 7 bases in between. The germline V gene encodes CDR1 SGHVS and CDR2 FQNEAQ. The CDR3 spans 13 residues. CDR3 in amino acids: CASSLAASYEQYF. The CDR3 DNA reads as TGTGCCAGCAGCTTAGCTGCGTCATACGAGCAGTACTTC.

Of note for this clonotype: At one end, the junction sequence differs from germline, possibly due to a read error. The chain has TRBV7-6 and TRBJ2-7, with 9 nucleotides matching TRBD2. The CDR3 has 15 residues. Germline V gene data show CDR1 as SGHVS and CDR2 as FNYEAQ. The CDR3, as DNA: TGCGCCAGCAGCTTGGAGACTAGCGGCTCCTACGAGCAGTACTTC. Protein: CASSLETSGSYEQYF. The variable domain in full, with the rest retrieved from reference TRBV7-6 and TRBJ2-7, is GAGVSQSPRYKVTKRGQDVALRCDPISGHVSLYWYRQALGQGPEFLTYFNYEAQQDKSGLPNDRFSAERPEGSISTLTIQRTEQRDSAMYRCASSLETSGSYEQYFGPGTRLTVT.

This clonotype was observed at least ten times. V usage is TRBV25-1 and J usage is TRBJ1-2; D might be TRBD1 (6 bases). Trimming pared 6 bases from V and 8 bases from J, leaving 19 bases between. The CDR3 covers 14 residues. Looked up from germline, CDR1 is MGHDK and CDR2 is SYGVNS. The CDR3 loop is CASRAPGGLSGYTF. CDR3 nucleotide sequence: TGTGCCAGCAGGGCCCCGGGGGGCTTGAGCGGCTACACCTTC.

The rearrangement uses TRBV19 and TRBJ1-5; unclear D gene. V gave up 3 bases and J gave up 2 bases, with 11 bases separating them. Germline CDR1 reads LNHDA; CDR2 reads SQIVND (reference sequence). This CDR3 is 15 amino acids long. The chain's CDR3 is CASSISGQGNQPQHF. CDR3 bases: TGTGCCAGTAGTATTTCTGGGCAGGGCAATCAGCCCCAGCATTTT.